One sample yielded the 30 T cell receptor beta chains listed below, sequenced in a study of naive and memory T cell subsets. The SP2 primer and nested alpha and beta constant region primers amplified ligated cDNA in four rounds. Each CDR3 protein gets one entry after TCRdb re-called the 5' RACE reads with MiXCR. Of roughly 48,000 distinct CDR3 sequences listed, 4.7% are singletons. An oligonucleotide containing a UMI was ligated to the 3' end of TCR cDNA. The source is a female donor in good health.

CDR3: CASSKRVGGYTF. The CDR3 DNA is TGTGCCAGCAGCAAGCGGGTCGGGGGCTACACCTTC. V is TRBV5-5 and J is TRBJ1-2; no firm D call. V was shortened by 4 bases and J by 8 bases, with 12 bases between the two germline ends. Germline V lookup: CDR1 SGHKS, CDR2 YYEKEE (reference sequence). The CDR3 consists of 12 residues.

The sample holds many counts of this clonotype. CDR3 nucleotide sequence: TGTGCCAGCAGTTTATCGATGCTAGGGGGGAACTATGGCTACACCTTC. It yields the protein CASSLSMLGGNYGYTF. V and J are TRBV28 and TRBJ1-2; weak D call: TRBD1 (6 bases). Germline V lookup: CDR1 MDHEN, CDR2 SYDVKM. The V and J ends lost 1 base and 2 bases respectively, with 14 bases between them. The CDR3 has 16 residues.

This clonotype showed up many times. CDR3 protein: CATLEGDGETQYF. The CDR3 DNA reads TGTGCCACCCTAGAAGGGGACGGAGAGACCCAGTACTTC. The rearrangement uses TRBV15 and TRBJ2-5; D may correspond to TRBD1 or TRBD2 (5 bases each). This CDR3 region has 13 residues. V was clipped by 8 bases and J by 4 bases, with 14 bases between them. Germline V gives CDR1 LNHNV, CDR2 YYDKDF (reference sequence). The full variable domain, with the rest looked up from reference TRBV15 and TRBJ2-5, is DAMVIQNPRYQVTQFGKPVTLSCSQTLNHNVMYWYQQKSSQAPKLLFHYYDKDFNNEADTPDNFQSRRPNTSFCFLDIRSPGLGDTAMYLCATLEGDGETQYFGPGTRLLVL.

Comment on this clonotype: Being one base from a much bigger clone, this may be a read error. The chain uses TRBV19 and TRBJ2-5, with D possibly matching TRBD2 (6 bases). CDR1 LNHDA and CDR2 SQIVND come from the germline V gene (reference sequence). The CDR3 covers 16 residues. CDR3 amino acids: CDSSIALKGGRETQYF. DNA for the CDR3: TGTGACAGTAGTATAGCCCTAAAAGGAGGGAGAGAGACCCAGTACTTC.

This clonotype was detected many times. The J gene is TRBJ2-1, the V gene TRBV9; D possibly corresponds to TRBD2 (6 bases). This CDR3 has 17 residues. Germline V gene lookup returns CDR1 SGDLS and CDR2 YYNGEE. The V end lost 1 base, the J end lost 8 bases, and 22 bases lay between the germline ends. CDR3 protein: CASSVTGGPFSGDEQFF. The DNA for the CDR3 is TGTGCCAGCAGCGTAACTGGCGGGCCCTTTTCGGGGGATGAGCAGTTCTTC. The variable domain in full, completed from reference TRBV9 and TRBJ2-1, reads DSGVTQTPKHLITATGQRVTLRCSPRSGDLSVYWYQQSLDQGLQFLIQYYNGEERAKGNILERFSAQQFPDLHSELNLSSLELGDSALYFCASSVTGGPFSGDEQFFGPGTRLTVL.

This clonotype has at least ten counts. This chain joins TRBV7-2 and TRBJ1-2; D possibly corresponds to TRBD1 (5 bases). This CDR3 contains 15 residues. V lost 1 base and J lost 2, with 11 bases in between. CDR1 is SGHTA, CDR2 FQGNSA, per germline. The CDR3 sequence: CASSLGGRVNYGYTF. For the CDR3, the DNA is TGTGCCAGCAGCTTAGGGGGCAGGGTCAACTATGGCTACACCTTC.

The chain recombines TRBV5-1 with TRBJ2-1, with unresolved D. V lost 4 bases, J lost 2 bases, and 10 bases lay in between. There are 14 residues in the CDR3. The germline V gene has CDR1 SGHRS and CDR2 YFSETQ. CDR3 in amino acids: CASSSGRAYNEQFF. CDR3 DNA: TGCGCCAGCAGCAGTGGACGAGCCTACAATGAGCAGTTCTTC. Based on the CDR3 plus reference TRBV5-1 and TRBJ2-1, the full variable domain is KAGVTQTPRYLIKTRGQQVTLSCSPISGHRSVSWYQQTPGQGLQFLFEYFSETQRNKGNFPGRFSGRQFSNSRSEMNVSTLELGDSALYLCASSSGRAYNEQFFGPGTRLTVL.

This clonotype has ten or more counts. J is TRBJ1-3 and V is TRBV5-1; D remains unclear. Trimming took 4 bases from V and 0 from J, leaving 11 bases between them. The CDR3 sequence is 15 residues long. CDR1 is SGHRS, CDR2 YFSETQ, per germline. The CDR3 DNA reads TGCGCCAGCAGCCGGCCTGGGGACTCTGGAAACACCATATATTTT. Its translation is CASSRPGDSGNTIYF.

This clonotype was observed at least ten times. This chain uses TRBV7-3 with TRBJ2-1; TRBD1 matches 10 bases. V lost 3 bases to trimming and J lost 2 bases; unmatched junction nucleotides: 1. The germline CDR1 and CDR2 sequences are SGHTA and FQGTGA. The CDR3 contains 15 residues. The CDR3 DNA reads as TGTGCCAGCAGCTTGGACAGGGGGGCCTACAATGAGCAGTTCTTC. It encodes CASSLDRGAYNEQFF.

Only a few counts were recorded for this clonotype. V and J are TRBV12-3 or TRBV12-4 and TRBJ1-6, with TRBD1 as a possible D gene (6 bases). The CDR3 extends over 14 amino acids. The V and J ends lost 4 bases and 2 bases respectively, with 6 bases between them. The CDR3 nucleotides are TGTGCCAGCAGTTACAGGGCCTATAATTCACCCCTCCACTTT. Translating gives CASSYRAYNSPLHF.

This clonotype was observed a few times. This chain connects TRBV28 to TRBJ1-5; D not certain. CDR3 length equals 12 residues. Between the trimmed V and J ends, which lost 7 bases and 6 bases, there was a span of 10 bases. The germline V gene has CDR1 MDHEN and CDR2 SYDVKM. The CDR3 nucleotides are TGTGCCAGCACTTATGGTGTTCAGCCCCAGCATTTT. Protein product: CASTYGVQPQHF.

This clonotype was seen only a few times. The gene calls are TRBV7-6 and TRBJ1-1, with 7 bases fitting TRBD1. Unmatched junction bases numbered 10, after V lost 1 base and J lost 5 bases. Germline V gene data show CDR1 as SGHVS and CDR2 as FNYEAQ. The CDR3 is 16 amino acids. Here the CDR3 reads CASSLGTGALGTEAFF. CDR3 sequence (DNA): TGTGCCAGCAGCTTAGGAACAGGGGCTCTGGGGACTGAAGCTTTCTTT.

Ten or more counts support this clonotype. The chain has TRBV12-3 or TRBV12-4 and TRBJ1-2, with 8 bases fitting TRBD1. The CDR3 is 15 amino acids. With 5 bases clipped from V and 6 bases from J, the junction kept 11 bases outside the gene matches. The DNA of the CDR3 is TGTGCCAGCAGTACCAATCAGGGGGCAGTAAATGGCTACACCTTC. Encoded protein: CASSTNQGAVNGYTF.

This clonotype was observed many times. The CDR3 DNA follows: TGTGCCAGCAGCCCCCCCGGGACTCCGTTCTTC. This sequence encodes CASSPPGTPFF. The chain employs TRBV6-2 or TRBV6-3 and TRBJ2-1; a possible D gene is TRBD2 (6 bases). There are 11 residues in the CDR3. The V gene lost 6 bases and the J gene lost 15 bases, with 15 bases spanning the gap. The germline gives CDR1 MNHEY, CDR2 SVGEGT.

This clonotype came up a few times. The chain recombines TRBV12-3 or TRBV12-4 with TRBJ2-3; tentative D call: TRBD2 (6 bases). The V end was cut by 2 bases, the J end by 3 bases, with 12 bases between. CDR3 length: 15 residues. The CDR3 region is CASSLRGTRTDTQYF. The CDR3 coding sequence is TGTGCCAGCAGTTTACGGGGGACGCGGACAGATACGCAGTATTTT.

In its sample, this clonotype was seen many times. The gene calls are TRBV9 and TRBJ1-2, with 7 bases identical to TRBD1. This CDR3 comprises 15 residues. The V gene end was trimmed by 4 bases and the J gene end by 5 bases; junction bases not matched to a gene: 11. Germline-derived CDR1 and CDR2 are SGDLS and YYNGEE. The CDR3 loop reads CASSTRGDSRYGYTF. In nucleotides, the CDR3 is TGTGCCAGCAGCACCAGAGGGGACAGTCGGTATGGCTACACCTTC.

This clonotype occurred many times. The chain couples TRBV6-2 or TRBV6-3 to TRBJ2-5, with TRBD1 as a possible D gene (5 bases). The CDR3 is made up of 11 amino acids. Looked up from germline, CDR1 is MNHEY and CDR2 is SVGEGT. Trimming shortened V by 7 bases and J by 4 bases, and 7 bases separated the two germline ends. DNA of the CDR3: TGTGCCAGCACTCAGGGAGAGACCCAGTACTTC. It codes for CASTQGETQYF.

This clonotype was recorded at least ten times. The chain couples TRBV7-2 to TRBJ1-1; tentative D call: TRBD1 (6 bases). The CDR3 length is 13 residues. V was clipped by 5 bases and J by 2 bases, with 9 bases between them. The germline gives CDR1 SGHTA, CDR2 FQGNSA. In nucleotides, the CDR3 is TGTGCCAGCAGCGCACAGGGAAACACTGAAGCTTTCTTT. Protein sequence: CASSAQGNTEAFF.

This clonotype was picked up many times. The gene calls are TRBV3-1 and TRBJ2-2, with 8 bases aligning to TRBD2. After removal of 1 base from V and 3 bases from J, the junction contained 7 bases not matched to a gene. The CDR3 contains 17 residues. Per the germline V gene, CDR1 is LGHDT and CDR2 is YNNKEL (reference sequence). The CDR3 is CASSQVDGGRYTGELFF. The CDR3 DNA sequence: TGTGCCAGCAGCCAAGTTGATGGCGGGAGGTACACCGGGGAGCTGTTTTTT.

This clonotype was observed a few times. The junction and the germline gene differ at one end; a read error may be behind it. V gene TRBV2 combines with J gene TRBJ1-2; a weak D match, TRBD1 (5 bases). CDR1 and CDR2 from the germline V gene are SNHLY and FYNNEI. The CDR3 totals 13 residues. The CDR3 DNA follows: TGTGCCAGCAGTTCAGGGACTAACTATGGCGACACCTTC. This translates into CASSSGTNYGDTF.

The V and J genes are TRBV28 and TRBJ2-5; 7 nucleotides agree with TRBD1. V shed 5 bases and J 6 bases; nucleotides not matched to a gene: 12. Germline values: CDR1 MDHEN, CDR2 SYDVKM. The CDR3 sequence is 15 residues long. CDR3 sequence reads: CASSTRTGGLKTQYF. The CDR3, as DNA: TGTGCCAGCAGTACGCGGACAGGAGGTTTGAAGACCCAGTACTTC.

This clonotype showed up many times. The V call is TRBV20-1, the J call TRBJ2-7; tentative D call: TRBD2 (5 bases). Per the germline V gene, CDR1 is DFQATT and CDR2 is SNEGSKA (reference sequence). The V end was cut by 3 bases, the J end by 7 bases, with 19 bases between. There are 14 residues in the CDR3. The CDR3 spells CSASPGVVVGEQYF. CDR3 coding DNA: TGCAGTGCTAGTCCCGGGGTCGTCGTAGGGGAGCAGTACTTC.

The gene calls are TRBV20-1 and TRBJ1-5; perhaps TRBD1 as D (6 bases). Germline V gene sequence: CDR1 DFQATT, CDR2 SNEGSKA (reference sequence). The germline V and J ends were trimmed by 0 bases and 2 bases, with 8 bases remaining between them. This CDR3 contains 14 residues. Written as DNA, the CDR3 is TGCAGTGCTAGAGAGGCAGGGGGCAATCAGCCCCAGCATTTT. Amino acids: CSAREAGGNQPQHF.

This clonotype was counted at least ten times. The J gene is TRBJ2-2, the V gene TRBV12-3 or TRBV12-4, with 7 bases lining up with TRBD1. V was pared by 1 base and J by 3 bases, with 2 bases of the junction left unmatched. This CDR3 is 15 amino acids long. The CDR3 DNA follows: TGTGCCAGCAGTTTAGAGACAGGGTACACCGGGGAGCTGTTTTTT. It yields the protein CASSLETGYTGELFF.

This clonotype appeared many times. The chain has TRBV28 and TRBJ2-5, with TRBD1 matching 9 bases. V shed 5 bases, J shed 4 bases, and the junction held 5 bases outside the gene matches. Germline-derived CDR1 and CDR2 are MDHEN and SYDVKM. The CDR3 is made up of 14 amino acids. The CDR3 DNA is TGTGCCAGCAGTCTACCGGGACAGGGAGAGACCCAGTACTTC. Translating it yields CASSLPGQGETQYF.

There are many counts of this clonotype. The V and J genes are TRBV3-1 and TRBJ2-7; D is undetermined. V was shortened by 4 bases and J by 3 bases, with 10 bases between the two germline ends. From germline, CDR1 is LGHDT and CDR2 YNNKEL (reference sequence). CDR3 length: 13 residues. The CDR3 sequence is CASSLGTNYEQYF. CDR3 nucleotides: TGTGCCAGCAGCCTTGGTACAAACTACGAGCAGTACTTC.

Ten or more counts support this clonotype. The V gene is TRBV3-1, the J gene TRBJ2-7; 7 bases fit TRBD2. V lost 1 base to trimming and J lost 3 bases; unmatched junction nucleotides: 6. Germline-derived CDR1 and CDR2 are LGHDT and YNNKEL (reference sequence). The CDR3 covers 15 residues. Written as DNA, the CDR3 is TGTGCCAGCAGCCAAGCAGCTAGCGGACGCTACGAGCAGTACTTC. The encoded protein is CASSQAASGRYEQYF.

This clonotype was recorded at least ten times. The rearrangement uses TRBV6-5 and TRBJ1-2; D not resolved. CDR1 and CDR2 (germline): MNHEY, SVGAGI. This CDR3 is 13 amino acids long. V lost 2 bases to trimming and J lost 5 bases, with 9 bases between them. CDR3 in amino acids: CASSYRALYGYTF. The CDR3 DNA is TGTGCCAGCAGTTACAGGGCCTTATATGGCTACACCTTC.

As regards this clonotype: A read error is possible here, since a much larger clone lies one base away. CDR3 DNA sequence: TGTGCCAACAGCTTACAGGGGGCGGGGACCCAGTACTTC. Translation gives CANSLQGAGTQYF. This chain links TRBV7-2 with TRBJ2-5; 9 positions match TRBD1. Per the germline V gene, CDR1 is SGHTA and CDR2 is FQGNSA. The CDR3 has 13 residues.

A remark on this clonotype: This may stem from a read error, because a much larger clone lies one nucleotide away. The chain joins TRBV20-1 to TRBJ2-5; TRBD1 agrees at 8 bases. The germline gives CDR1 DFQATT, CDR2 SNEGSKA (reference sequence). The CDR3 is made up of 14 amino acids. CDR3 DNA sequence: TGCAGTGCTAGCGGGACAGGTCACCAAGAGACCAAGTACTTC. Protein: CSASGTGHQETKYF.